These T cell receptor beta chains were read from a single sample in a study of identical twins. TCRdb re-analysed the 5' RACE reads in MiXCR, keeping a single row per CDR3 protein. Of about 220,000 distinct CDR3 sequences in the sample, approximately 5.9% were seen once. These same data were also listed under a study on T cells expressing NK-cell markers.

The specimen sequenced was CD8+ T cells sorted from blood. The receptors stem from a woman under 30 in good health. CDR3s include the opening cysteine and the closing phenylalanine or tryptophan. Each record gives: J gene, D gene, V gene, clone size, CDR3 DNA, CDR3 protein. The D gene is left open where the match is weak. The size field is filled for only some rows; it gives once, few, many or a size class.

TRBJ1-1	TRBD1	TRBV7-9	NA	TGTGCCAGCAGCGCCGACAGGGGGATCACTGAAGCTTTCTTT	CASSADRGITEAFF
TRBJ2-7	NA	TRBV11-2	NA	TGTGCCAGCTCTTCCTCTAGGGAGCAGTACTTC	CASSSSREQYF
TRBJ2-2	TRBD1	TRBV7-3	NA	TGTGCCAGCAGCTTAATAGGGCCCGGGACAGACATCACCGGGGAGCTGTTTTTT	CASSLIGPGTDITGELFF
TRBJ2-5	NA	TRBV7-7	many	TGTGCTAGCAGTCCGGGATTTGGAGAGACCCAGTACTTC	CASSPGFGETQYF
TRBJ2-1	NA	TRBV20-1	few	TGCAGTGCCAAATCCCGAGATAGCACATACAATGAGCAGTTCTTC	CSAKSRDSTYNEQFF
TRBJ2-7	NA	TRBV7-9	few	TGTGCCAGCAGCTCGCGGGCCCCCGGGACGGCGTACGAGCAGTACTTC	CASSSRAPGTAYEQYF
TRBJ1-1	NA	TRBV19	few	TGTGCCAGTAGCCCGACAGCAATTAACACTGAAGCTTTCTTT	CASSPTAINTEAFF
TRBJ2-1	NA	TRBV4-3	few	TGCGCCAGCAGCCATCCCGGGACTGAGGATGAGCAGTTCTTC	CASSHPGTEDEQFF
TRBJ1-1	NA	TRBV3-1	NA	TGTGCCAGCAGCCAAGACAATATCTGGGGCACTGAAGCTTTCTTT	CASSQDNIWGTEAFF
TRBJ2-5	NA	TRBV11-2	many	TGTGCCAGCAGCTTTGGCAGGGGTCCACAAGAGACCCAGTACTTC	CASSFGRGPQETQYF
TRBJ1-2	NA	TRBV10-2	many	TGCGCCAGCAGTGAAGTATTGGGAGAAGATAGCTACACCTTC	CASSEVLGEDSYTF
TRBJ1-1	TRBD1	TRBV7-9	few	TGTGCCAGCAGCCAACAGGGGAGCCCTGAAGCTTTCTTT	CASSQQGSPEAFF
TRBJ2-7	NA	TRBV2	NA	NA	CASSTSRDEQYF
TRBJ2-5	NA	TRBV15	few	TGTGCCACCAGCAGAGATCAAGGGAAGACAGCCGCCCAGTACTTC	CATSRDQGKTAAQYF
TRBJ2-1	NA	TRBV11-2	many	TGTGCCAGCAGCTTAGCCTCCAAGGGGGGGTCCTACAATGAGCAGTTCTTC	CASSLASKGGSYNEQFF